This is a list of T cell receptor beta chains from one sample in a study of CD8 T cells in ankylosing spondylitis. TCRdb recomputed calls from the 5' RACE reads with MiXCR, one row per CDR3 protein. The sample records 100,000 to 150,000 distinct CDR3 sequences, 9.3% being singletons. Sequencing input: blood, either unsorted or a sorted T cell fraction (not recorded which). The receptors originated from a male donor with ankylosing spondylitis or in good health (not recorded which). The CDR3 runs from the conserved cysteine through the conserved F or W. Each record gives: clone size, J gene, V gene, D gene, CDR3 protein, CDR3 DNA. The D gene is left open where the match is weak. Clone size is given for some rows only: seen once, a few or many times, or a class if the clone is expanded.

abundance: -; j_gene: TRBJ2-1; v_gene: TRBV18; d_gene: TRBD2; CDR3aa: CASSLQSGLADNEQFF; CDR3nt: TGTGCCAGCTCACTTCAGTCGGGACTAGCGGACAATGAGCAGTTCTTC
abundance: many; j_gene: TRBJ2-3; v_gene: TRBV9; d_gene: -; CDR3aa: CASSVGWTDTQYF; CDR3nt: TGTGCCAGCAGCGTTGGGTGGACAGATACGCAGTATTTT
abundance: few; j_gene: TRBJ2-5; v_gene: TRBV15; d_gene: TRBD2; CDR3aa: CATSRDVAGGQETQYF; CDR3nt: TGTGCCACCAGCAGAGATGTGGCGGGAGGCCAAGAGACCCAGTACTTC
abundance: many; j_gene: TRBJ2-3; v_gene: TRBV29-1; d_gene: TRBD2; CDR3aa: CSAAPAGATDTQYF; CDR3nt: TGCAGCGCTGCCCCAGCGGGAGCAACAGATACGCAGTATTTT
abundance: many; j_gene: TRBJ2-1; v_gene: TRBV12-3/TRBV12-4; d_gene: TRBD2; CDR3aa: CASRSAGEYNEQFF; CDR3nt: TGTGCCAGCAGGTCAGCGGGAGAATACAATGAGCAGTTCTTC
abundance: many; j_gene: TRBJ2-1; v_gene: TRBV7-9; d_gene: TRBD2; CDR3aa: CASSFETSGRNEQFF; CDR3nt: TGTGCCAGCAGCTTTGAGACTAGCGGGAGAAATGAGCAGTTCTTC
abundance: many; j_gene: TRBJ2-3; v_gene: TRBV20-1; d_gene: -; CDR3aa: CSANPAGTDTQYF; CDR3nt: TGCAGTGCCAATCCCGCTGGCACAGATACGCAGTATTTT
abundance: many; j_gene: TRBJ2-1; v_gene: TRBV5-1; d_gene: TRBD2; CDR3aa: CASSRTSPTNEQFF; CDR3nt: TGCGCCAGCAGCAGGACTAGCCCTACAAATGAGCAGTTCTTC
abundance: few; j_gene: TRBJ2-6; v_gene: TRBV12-3/TRBV12-4; d_gene: TRBD2; CDR3aa: CASSLVAGGTGANVLTF; CDR3nt: TGTGCCAGCAGTTTAGTTGCGGGGGGCACTGGGGCCAACGTCCTGACTTTC
abundance: many; j_gene: TRBJ2-7; v_gene: TRBV20-1; d_gene: TRBD2; CDR3aa: CSAKRREGLTYEQYF; CDR3nt: TGCAGTGCGAAACGGCGGGAGGGCCTTACCTACGAGCAGTACTTC
abundance: few; j_gene: TRBJ1-3; v_gene: TRBV12-3/TRBV12-4; d_gene: -; CDR3aa: CASSLTGYSGNTIYF; CDR3nt: TGTGCCAGCAGTTTGACAGGATACTCTGGAAACACCATATATTTT
abundance: many; j_gene: TRBJ2-2; v_gene: TRBV29-1; d_gene: -; CDR3aa: CSVDTNTGELFF; CDR3nt: TGCAGCGTTGATACGAACACCGGGGAGCTGTTTTTT
abundance: -; j_gene: TRBJ2-2; v_gene: TRBV6-2/TRBV6-3; d_gene: -; CDR3aa: CASSYGTSNTGELFF; CDR3nt: TGTGCCAGCAGTTACGGCACCTCGAACACCGGGGAGCTGTTTTTT
abundance: few; j_gene: TRBJ2-2; v_gene: TRBV25-1; d_gene: -; CDR3aa: CASSEYLVLQGSPGELFF; CDR3nt: TGTGCCAGCAGTGAATATTTGGTGTTGCAGGGTAGCCCCGGGGAGCTGTTTTTT
abundance: few; j_gene: TRBJ2-3; v_gene: TRBV28; d_gene: -; CDR3aa: CASKIHGEDTQYF; CDR3nt: TGTGCCAGCAAGATTCATGGTGAAGATACGCAGTATTTT
abundance: many; j_gene: TRBJ2-5; v_gene: TRBV4-2; d_gene: TRBD2; CDR3aa: CASSQDSLAGSGETQYF; CDR3nt: TGTGCCAGCAGCCAAGATAGCCTAGCGGGAAGCGGGGAGACCCAGTACTTC
abundance: many; j_gene: TRBJ2-7; v_gene: TRBV5-6; d_gene: -; CDR3aa: CASSTGIGAYEQYF; CDR3nt: TGTGCCAGCTCGACCGGGATAGGGGCCTACGAGCAGTACTTC
abundance: many; j_gene: TRBJ2-5; v_gene: TRBV9; d_gene: -; CDR3aa: CASSVGGREETQYF; CDR3nt: TGTGCCAGCAGCGTAGGGGGCAGGGAAGAGACCCAGTACTTC
abundance: many; j_gene: TRBJ2-7; v_gene: TRBV4-2; d_gene: TRBD2; CDR3aa: CASSKTSGNSYEQYF; CDR3nt: TGTGCCAGCAGCAAGACTAGCGGGAACTCCTACGAGCAGTACTTC
abundance: few; j_gene: TRBJ2-3; v_gene: TRBV5-1; d_gene: -; CDR3aa: CASSFGHDSTDTQYF; CDR3nt: TGCGCCAGCAGCTTTGGACACGATAGCACAGATACGCAGTATTTT
abundance: many; j_gene: TRBJ2-3; v_gene: TRBV27; d_gene: TRBD2; CDR3aa: CASRSHGTRLTDTQYF; CDR3nt: TGTGCCAGCAGGTCGCACGGGACTAGGCTAACAGATACGCAGTATTTT
abundance: few; j_gene: TRBJ2-2; v_gene: TRBV28; d_gene: -; CDR3aa: CASSLGAMNTGELFF; CDR3nt: TGTGCCAGCAGTTTGGGGGCGATGAACACCGGGGAGCTGTTTTTT
abundance: few; j_gene: TRBJ1-5; v_gene: TRBV28; d_gene: -; CDR3aa: CASSLGNSNQPQHF; CDR3nt: TGTGCCAGCAGTCTAGGGAATAGCAATCAGCCCCAGCATTTT
abundance: many; j_gene: TRBJ1-1; v_gene: TRBV29-1; d_gene: -; CDR3aa: CSVGGREAFF; CDR3nt: TGCAGCGTTGGAGGCAGGGAAGCTTTCTTT
abundance: many; j_gene: TRBJ2-7; v_gene: TRBV15; d_gene: -; CDR3aa: CATSRDYGRNSYEQYF; CDR3nt: TGTGCCACCAGCAGAGATTATGGCAGGAACTCCTACGAGCAGTACTTC
abundance: many; j_gene: TRBJ2-1; v_gene: TRBV7-2; d_gene: -; CDR3aa: CASSSKDSLPYNEQFF; CDR3nt: TGTGCCAGCAGCTCAAAGGACAGTTTGCCCTACAATGAGCAGTTCTTC
abundance: many; j_gene: TRBJ2-2; v_gene: TRBV12-3/TRBV12-4; d_gene: -; CDR3aa: CASRLRWDKRTGELFF; CDR3nt: TGTGCCAGCAGGCTAAGGTGGGACAAAAGGACCGGGGAGCTGTTTTTT
abundance: many; j_gene: TRBJ2-3; v_gene: TRBV11-2; d_gene: TRBD2; CDR3aa: CASSEGAGADTQYF; CDR3nt: TGTGCCAGCAGCGAAGGCGCGGGGGCAGATACGCAGTATTTT
abundance: -; j_gene: TRBJ2-1; v_gene: TRBV5-4; d_gene: TRBD2; CDR3aa: CASSPTSSGRENEQFF; CDR3nt: TGTGCCAGCAGCCCGACTAGCTCAGGGAGGGAAAATGAGCAGTTCTTC
abundance: many; j_gene: TRBJ1-6; v_gene: TRBV3-1; d_gene: -; CDR3aa: CASSQDLQGRSPLHF; CDR3nt: TGTGCCAGCAGCCAAGATCTACAGGGTCGCTCACCCCTCCACTTT
abundance: -; j_gene: TRBJ2-3; v_gene: TRBV20-1; d_gene: TRBD2; CDR3aa: CSAYGPTSGRSDTQYF; CDR3nt: TGCAGTGCCTACGGCCCGACTAGCGGGAGGTCAGATACGCAGTATTTT
abundance: few; j_gene: TRBJ2-1; v_gene: TRBV7-2; d_gene: TRBD2; CDR3aa: CASSLGGLAGVDEQFF; CDR3nt: TGTGCCAGCAGCTTAGGGGGACTAGCGGGCGTCGATGAGCAGTTCTTC
abundance: few; j_gene: TRBJ2-7; v_gene: TRBV7-9; d_gene: -; CDR3aa: CASSLAGPATSPKQYF; CDR3nt: TGTGCCAGCAGCTTAGCCGGGCCAGCGACCTCCCCCAAGCAGTACTTC
abundance: many; j_gene: TRBJ2-7; v_gene: TRBV28; d_gene: TRBD2; CDR3aa: CASTGTGGVKYEQYF; CDR3nt: TGTGCCAGCACGGGGACGGGAGGGGTTAAATACGAGCAGTACTTC
abundance: few; j_gene: TRBJ1-4; v_gene: TRBV4-2; d_gene: -; CDR3aa: CASSSRPGDPLQELFF; CDR3nt: TGTGCCAGCAGCTCACGACCGGGAGATCCTTTGCAGGAACTGTTTTTT
abundance: many; j_gene: TRBJ2-7; v_gene: TRBV5-1; d_gene: TRBD2; CDR3aa: CASSTSGSYEQYF; CDR3nt: TGCGCCAGCAGTACTAGCGGCTCCTACGAGCAGTACTTC
abundance: many; j_gene: TRBJ2-6; v_gene: TRBV5-1; d_gene: -; CDR3aa: CASSLGVGSSGANVLTF; CDR3nt: TGCGCCAGCAGCTTGGGCGTGGGGAGCTCTGGGGCCAACGTCCTGACTTTC
abundance: many; j_gene: TRBJ2-2; v_gene: TRBV7-9; d_gene: TRBD2; CDR3aa: CASSPTSGTQGTGELFF; CDR3nt: TGTGCCAGCAGTCCAACAAGCGGGACTCAAGGCACCGGGGAGCTGTTTTTT
abundance: -; j_gene: TRBJ2-7; v_gene: TRBV15; d_gene: -; CDR3aa: CATTQLGSLNEDSPPYEQYF; CDR3nt: TGTGCCACCACCCAGCTCGGATCACTAAACGAGGACAGTCCGCCCTACGAGCAGTACTTC
abundance: many; j_gene: TRBJ2-2; v_gene: TRBV29-1; d_gene: TRBD1; CDR3aa: CSVQGQGTGELFF; CDR3nt: TGCAGCGTTCAGGGACAGGGAACCGGGGAGCTGTTTTTT
abundance: -; j_gene: TRBJ2-5; v_gene: TRBV6-1; d_gene: -; CDR3aa: CAGRVSLETQYF; CDR3nt: TGTGCCGGCAGAGTCTCCCTAGAGACCCAGTACTTC
abundance: -; j_gene: TRBJ1-5; v_gene: TRBV7-2; d_gene: -; CDR3aa: CASSLGGSEQPQHF; CDR3nt: TGTGCCAGCAGCCTGGGGGGATCGGAGCAGCCCCAGCATTTT
abundance: many; j_gene: TRBJ1-1; v_gene: TRBV9; d_gene: -; CDR3aa: CASSVVNTEAFF; CDR3nt: TGTGCCAGCAGCGTTGTTAACACTGAAGCTTTCTTT
abundance: -; j_gene: TRBJ2-1; v_gene: TRBV5-1; d_gene: -; CDR3aa: CASSLEPSGAYNEQFF; CDR3nt: TGCGCCAGCAGCTTGGAACCCAGCGGAGCCTACAATGAGCAGTTCTTC
abundance: many; j_gene: TRBJ2-3; v_gene: TRBV5-1; d_gene: TRBD2; CDR3aa: CASSLVAGEADTQYF; CDR3nt: TGCGCCAGCAGCTTGGTAGCGGGAGAGGCAGATACGCAGTATTTT
abundance: many; j_gene: TRBJ2-5; v_gene: TRBV15; d_gene: -; CDR3aa: CATSRDNGGETQYF; CDR3nt: TGTGCCACCAGCAGAGATAACGGAGGAGAGACCCAGTACTTC
abundance: few; j_gene: TRBJ2-7; v_gene: TRBV24-1; d_gene: TRBD2; CDR3aa: CATSGTSGYEQYF; CDR3nt: TGTGCCACCAGTGGGACTAGCGGCTACGAGCAGTACTTC
abundance: many; j_gene: TRBJ2-6; v_gene: TRBV18; d_gene: -; CDR3aa: CASSPPFNSGANVLTF; CDR3nt: TGTGCCAGCTCACCACCGTTCAACTCTGGGGCCAACGTCCTGACTTTC